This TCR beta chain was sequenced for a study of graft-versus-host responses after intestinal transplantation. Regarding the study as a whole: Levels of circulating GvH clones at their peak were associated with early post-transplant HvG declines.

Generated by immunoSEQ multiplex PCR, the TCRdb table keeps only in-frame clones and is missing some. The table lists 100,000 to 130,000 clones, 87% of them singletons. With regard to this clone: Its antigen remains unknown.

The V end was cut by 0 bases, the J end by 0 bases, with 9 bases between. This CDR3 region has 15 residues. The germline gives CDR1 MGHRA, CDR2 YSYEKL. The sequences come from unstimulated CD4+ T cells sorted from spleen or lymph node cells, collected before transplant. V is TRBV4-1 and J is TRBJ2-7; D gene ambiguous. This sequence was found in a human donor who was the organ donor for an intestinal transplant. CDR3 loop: CASSQDLARSYEQYF. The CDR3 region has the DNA TGCGCCAGCAGCCAAGATCTGGCCCGCTCCTACGAGCAGTACTTC.